Given below is one TCR beta chain in context. Its antigen remains unknown. This specimen belongs to a study of T cell responses to AZD1222 COVID-19 vaccine. Whole-study results and caveats: Regions 160-218 and 743-854 dominated among vaccine-associated CD4 TCRs spanning spike. Sampled repertoires all dated from after the peak T cell response.

The analysis combined second doses at about 4 or about 12 weeks. The data were produced by immunoSEQ multiplex PCR, yet TCRdb's version contains in-frame clones alone and is incomplete. This table holds 150,000 or so clones, roughly 87% found once. This CDR3 has 15 amino acids. The ends lost 4 bases at V and 1 base at J; junction bases unmatched: 5. Per germline, CDR1 SEHNR and CDR2 FQNEAQ (reference sequence). This chain connects TRBV7-9 to TRBJ2-5, with 8 bases fitting TRBD2. The material was peripheral blood, obtained 28 days after the second AZD1222 dose. This receptor was identified in an adult who received the AZD1222 COVID-19 vaccine. CDR3 coding DNA: TGTGCCAGCAGCTCCCGGGGGGGCCTCCAAGAGACCCAGTACTTC. Translating it yields CASSSRGGLQETQYF.